This entry lists 6 T cell receptor beta chains sequenced from one sample in a study of early T cells in non-severe SARS-CoV-2 infection. One entry per CDR3 protein results from TCRdb running MiXCR on the 5' RACE reads. Here the sample spans around 55,000 distinct CDR3 sequences, about 6.1% being singletons. This specimen consisted of whole blood, obtained at baseline. The receptors were gathered from an adult who was a healthcare worker with PCR-confirmed SARS-CoV-2 infection or an uninfected control (not recorded which).

Ten or more counts support this clonotype. The chain recombines TRBV5-1 with TRBJ2-1, with D uncertain. Per germline, CDR1 SGHRS and CDR2 YFSETQ. The CDR3 loop spans 14 amino acids. V lost 0 bases to trimming and J lost 6 bases, with 10 bases between them. The CDR3 loop is CASSLGSSRNEQFF. The CDR3 coding sequence is TGCGCCAGCAGCTTGGGATCCAGCCGCAATGAGCAGTTCTTC.

The sample holds many counts of this clonotype. V usage is TRBV30 and J usage is TRBJ1-1; no clear D gene. The V end lost 5 bases, the J end lost 10 bases, and 5 bases lay between the germline ends. Germline assignment: CDR1 GTSNPN and CDR2 SVGIG (reference sequence). This CDR3 has 8 amino acids. The CDR3 region has the DNA TGTGCCTGGTCCAGAGCTTTCTTT. Translation gives CAWSRAFF.

This clonotype came up a few times. The chain carries TRBV28 and TRBJ1-6; D gene uncertain. The CDR3 sequence is 17 residues long. The germline V gene encodes CDR1 MDHEN and CDR2 SYDVKM. Between the trimmed V and J ends, which lost 5 bases and 1 base, there was a span of 15 bases. The CDR3 DNA reads TGTGCCAGCAGTAGTCAAACAAGGAGTTCCTATAATTCACCCCTCCACTTT. This encodes CASSSQTRSSYNSPLHF. The full variable domain, rest sourced from reference TRBV28 and TRBJ1-6, is DVKVTQSSRYLVKRTGEKVFLECVQDMDHENMFWYRQDPGLGLRLIYFSYDVKMKEKGDIPEGYSVSREKKERFSLILESASTNQTSMYLCASSSQTRSSYNSPLHFGNGTRLTVT.

This clonotype was seen a few times. The V gene is TRBV20-1, the J gene TRBJ2-3; 8 nucleotides align to TRBD2. Germline CDR1 DFQATT, CDR2 SNEGSKA (reference sequence). The CDR3 runs 16 residues. The V gene end was trimmed by 0 bases and the J gene end by 2 bases; junction bases not matched to a gene: 7. The DNA for the CDR3 is TGCAGTGCTAGAGATTATAGTAGCGGGGTCACAGATACGCAGTATTTT. This translates into CSARDYSSGVTDTQYF.

The chain uses TRBV6-1 and TRBJ1-4; 7 bases map to TRBD1. Trimming cost V 4 bases and J 8 bases; bases outside gene matches: 7. CDR1 is MNHNS, CDR2 SASEGT, per germline. This CDR3 comprises 14 residues. DNA of the CDR3: TGTGCCAGCAGTGCCGACAGGGTCGACGAAAAACTGTTTTTT. Encoded protein: CASSADRVDEKLFF.

J is TRBJ1-5 and V is TRBV7-2, with 10 bases identical to TRBD1. Germline V CDR1 and CDR2: SGHTA, FQGNSA. The ends lost 1 base at V and 2 bases at J; junction bases unmatched: 5. This CDR3 spans 17 amino acids. CDR3 residues: CASSLGTGGYGNQPQHF. CDR3 DNA: TGTGCCAGCAGCTTAGGGACAGGGGGATATGGCAATCAGCCCCAGCATTTT.